These 19 T cell receptor beta chains were all obtained from the same sample, sequenced in a study of cytomegalovirus exposure and HLA in healthy donors. This PCR relied on a set of 60 Vbeta primers and 13 Jbeta primers. Libraries were prepared by immunoSEQ multiplex PCR; TCRdb keeps only in-frame clonotypes and omits some of them. The top ten clones hold about 5% of a sample with 50,000 to 80,000 clones, 77% of them seen once. The material sequenced was PBMCs. These receptors were taken from a male donor in good health and CMV-seropositive.

This sequence joins TRBV11-2 and TRBJ1-2; 7 bases are shared with TRBD1. Germline V lookup: CDR1 SGHAT, CDR2 FQNNGV. The CDR3 loop spans 18 amino acids. Unmatched junction bases numbered 14, after V lost 1 base and J lost 3 bases. CDR3 nucleotides: TGTGCCAGCAGCTTAGTGGGTGGGACAGATATATCTTACTATGGCTACACCTTC. Its protein is CASSLVGGTDISYYGYTF.

This rearrangement joins TRBV7-3 to TRBJ2-1; TRBD2 agrees at 10 bases. Germline assignment: CDR1 SGHTA and CDR2 FQGTGA. J was trimmed by 9 bases and V by 2 bases; bases with no gene match: 4. The CDR3 runs 14 residues. The CDR3, as DNA: TGTGCCAGCAGCTTAGGTAGCGGGGGGTCTGAGCAGTTCTTC. Its translation: CASSLGSGGSEQFF.

V and J are TRBV30 and TRBJ2-7, with 8 positions matching TRBD1. J gave up 3 bases and V 1 base, and 5 bases lay outside the gene matches. CDR3 length equals 14 residues. The germline V gene encodes CDR1 GTSNPN and CDR2 SVGIG (reference sequence). The CDR3 protein is CAWSERTGIYEQYF. CDR3 DNA sequence: TGTGCCTGGAGTGAAAGGACAGGGATCTACGAGCAGTACTTC.

This rearrangement joins TRBV29-1 to TRBJ2-7; TRBD1 matches at 8 bases. With V trimmed by 6 bases and J by 1 base, 5 bases remained unmatched. The V gene's germline CDR1 is SQVTM and CDR2 ANQGSEA. This CDR3 has 13 amino acids. CDR3 amino acids: CSVLDRESYEQYF. The CDR3 DNA follows: TGCAGCGTCTTGGACAGGGAGTCCTACGAGCAGTACTTC.

This clone was seen a handful of times. The chain links TRBV5-4 to TRBJ2-7, with D possibly matching TRBD2 (5 bases). CDR1 is SGHNT and CDR2 is YYREEE in the germline V gene (reference sequence). Trimming stripped 4 bases from V and 2 bases from J, with 13 bases between. The CDR3 consists of 14 residues. Here the CDR3 DNA reads TGTGCCAGCAGCGCTGGACTCACCCCCTACGAGCAGTACTTC. This translates into CASSAGLTPYEQYF.

This clone occurred once. The chain is built from TRBV27 and TRBJ2-3; 7 bases are a match to TRBD1. V shed 5 bases, J shed 5 bases, and the junction held 10 bases outside the gene matches. The CDR3 is 15 amino acids. Germline lookup yields CDR1 MNHEY and CDR2 SMNVEV (reference sequence). The chain's CDR3 is CASSPGQVEVDTQYF. The CDR3 bases are TGTGCCAGCAGTCCTGGACAGGTGGAAGTAGATACGCAGTATTTT.

The chain employs TRBV4-2 and TRBJ1-1, with TRBD1 matching 7 bases. V shed 3 bases and J 5 bases; nucleotides not matched to a gene: 6. This CDR3 has 14 amino acids. Germline CDR1 is LGHNA and CDR2 is YNFKEQ. CDR3: CASSQATGWTEAFF. CDR3 DNA: TGTGCCAGCAGCCAGGCGACAGGGTGGACTGAAGCTTTCTTT.

The gene calls are TRBV30 and TRBJ1-2; the D gene is possibly TRBD1 (6 bases). CDR3 size: 15 residues. CDR1 GTSNPN and CDR2 SVGIG come from the germline V gene (reference sequence). The ends were cut back, 3 bases at V and 1 base at J, with 15 bases in the middle. CDR3 amino acids: CAWRRARQVNYGYTF. CDR3 sequence (DNA): TGTGCCTGGAGGCGGGCGAGACAGGTTAACTATGGCTACACCTTC. The full variable domain, with the rest looked up from reference TRBV30 and TRBJ1-2, is SQTIHQWPATLVQPVGSPLSLECTVEGTSNPNLYWYRQAAGRGLQLLFYSVGIGQISSEVPQNLSASRPQDRQFILSSKKLLLSDSGFYLCAWRRARQVNYGYTFGSGTRLTVV.

There are a few counts of this clone. The CDR3 DNA is TGTGCCAGCAGTCTCCGGGACAGCCACTACGAGCAGTACTTC. This encodes CASSLRDSHYEQYF. The V and J genes are TRBV5-5 and TRBJ2-5; 7 bases are shared with TRBD1. The DNA matches TRBJ2-7 better at its end, which makes the J call doubtful. The CDR3 sequence is 14 residues long. CDR1 SGHKS and CDR2 YYEKEE come from the germline V gene (reference sequence).

V usage is TRBV15 and J usage is TRBJ2-7, with 9 bases lining up with TRBD1. The junction had 3 bases not matched to a gene; V was cut back by 4 bases and J by 2 bases. The CDR3 runs to 14 residues. The germline gives CDR1 LNHNV, CDR2 YYDKDF (reference sequence). CDR3 in DNA: TGTGCCACCAGCACGGGACAGGGTCCCTACGAGCAGTACTTC. It codes for CATSTGQGPYEQYF.

This chain uses TRBV19 with TRBJ2-7; 9 bases match TRBD1. Germline assignment: CDR1 LNHDA and CDR2 SQIVND (reference sequence). CDR3 length: 15 residues. Unmatched junction bases numbered 11, after V lost 5 bases and J lost 6 bases. The CDR3 DNA sequence: TGTGCCAGTAGTGTGAAGACAGGGGGTGTAGGCGAGCAGTACTTC. Translated, it gives CASSVKTGGVGEQYF.

Only a few counts were recorded for this clone. This rearrangement joins TRBV25-1 to TRBJ2-1; D might be TRBD1 (6 bases). The CDR3 extends over 16 amino acids. Germline lookup yields CDR1 MGHDK and CDR2 SYGVNS. V lost 6 bases to trimming and J lost 2 bases, with 17 bases between them. The CDR3 protein is CASSFLRGDTYNEQFF. The CDR3 DNA reads as TGTGCCAGCAGCTTTCTCAGGGGAGATACCTACAATGAGCAGTTCTTC. The whole variable domain, filled in from reference TRBV25-1 and TRBJ2-1, reads EADIYQTPRYLVIGTGKKITLECSQTMGHDKMYWYQQDPGMELHLIHYSYGVNSTEKGDLSSESTVSRIRTEHFPLTLESARPSHTSQYLCASSFLRGDTYNEQFFGPGTRLTVL.

The gene calls are TRBV13 and TRBJ2-2; 9 bases agree with TRBD2. Germline CDR1 PRHDT, CDR2 FYEKMQ (reference sequence). The V gene end was trimmed by 6 bases and the J gene end by 5 bases; junction bases not matched to a gene: 4. The CDR3 runs 14 residues. The CDR3 loop reads CASRYLAGTGELFF. The CDR3 DNA reads TGTGCCAGCAGATATCTAGCGGGGACCGGGGAGCTGTTTTTT.

This chain joins TRBV4-2 and TRBJ1-2; 7 bases match TRBD1. Germline V CDR1 and CDR2: LGHNA, YNFKEQ. Unmatched junction bases numbered 10, after V lost 1 base and J lost 8 bases. The CDR3 covers 15 residues. The CDR3 DNA reads TGTGCCAGCAGCCAAGTATCCGGGACAGATCAGGGCTACACCTTC. Its protein is CASSQVSGTDQGYTF.

V is TRBV7-3 and J is TRBJ1-5, with 7 bases matching TRBD1. Germline V gives CDR1 SGHTA, CDR2 FQGTGA. V was pared by 8 bases and J by 5 bases, with 9 bases of the junction left unmatched. The length of the CDR3 is 14 residues. For the CDR3, the DNA is TGTGCCAGCGTTTACAGGGGCATCTATCAGCCCCAGCATTTT. This encodes CASVYRGIYQPQHF.

The chain couples TRBV27 to TRBJ2-7, with 9 positions matching TRBD2. CDR3 length: 12 residues. Germline values: CDR1 MNHEY, CDR2 SMNVEV (reference sequence). With 7 bases clipped from V and 7 bases from J, the junction kept 5 bases outside the gene matches. In DNA, the CDR3 is TGTGCCAGCAATGGGCTAGCGGGGGAGCAGTACTTC. The encoded protein is CASNGLAGEQYF.

The chain recombines TRBV19 with TRBJ2-4, with D perhaps TRBD1 (5 bases). CDR3 length: 15 residues. V lost 4 bases, J lost 8 bases, and 18 bases lay in between. Germline V gene lookup returns CDR1 LNHDA and CDR2 SQIVND (reference sequence). The CDR3 nucleotides are TGTGCCAGTAGTACCCTTGGCCTGGGGCCAGACATTCAGTACTTC. Residues: CASSTLGLGPDIQYF.

The gene calls are TRBV5-6 and TRBJ2-7; no firm D call. Trimming took off 0 bases at V and 4 bases at J, with 11 bases between the two ends. The CDR3 contains 14 residues. The germline V gene has CDR1 SGHDT and CDR2 YYEEEE. The CDR3 nucleotides read TGTGCCAGCAGCTTGGGTCCGTTACAGTACGAGCAGTACTTC. It yields the protein CASSLGPLQYEQYF.

This clone was seen only a few times. The chain is built from TRBV7-9 and TRBJ1-2; D ambiguous. CDR1 is SEHNR and CDR2 is FQNEAQ in the germline V gene (reference sequence). The ends were cut back, 1 base at V and 4 bases at J, with 10 bases in the middle. The CDR3 is 14 amino acids. This CDR3 reads CASSLGTLIYGYTF. In nucleotides, the CDR3 is TGTGCCAGCAGCTTAGGCACTTTAATCTATGGCTACACCTTC. The entire variable domain, with the rest obtained from reference TRBV7-9 and TRBJ1-2, is as follows: DTGVSQNPRHKITKRGQNVTFRCDPISEHNRLYWYRQTLGQGPEFLTYFQNEAQLEKSRLLSDRFSAERPKGSFSTLEIQRTEQGDSAMYLCASSLGTLIYGYTFGSGTRLTVV.